The 20 T cell receptor beta chains in this list originate from one sample, sequenced in a study of OX40 agonist ivuxolimab in advanced cancers. Repertoires were generated with immunoSEQ multiplex PCR, while TCRdb's copy carries only in-frame clones and drops some. Here the sample spans around 67,000 clones, about 89% being singletons. The sample consisted of CD4+ or CD8+ T cells sorted from blood, taken in a trial of the OX40 agonist ivuxolimab. The receptors come from an adult with an advanced solid tumor such as melanoma, head and neck, liver or kidney cancer.

The genes are TRBV19 and TRBJ2-5, with no clear D. Between the trimmed V and J ends, which lost 3 bases and 0 bases, there was a span of 8 bases. The germline V gene has CDR1 LNHDA and CDR2 SQIVND (reference sequence). The CDR3 is made up of 14 amino acids. The CDR3 DNA reads as TGTGCCAGTAGTATCCGGCGAAACCAAGAGACCCAGTACTTC. Translating gives CASSIRRNQETQYF.

The chain couples TRBV7-6 to TRBJ2-5; no clear D. Deletions cut 3 bases from V and 0 bases from J, with 5 bases between. This CDR3 region has 13 residues. CDR1 is SGHVS and CDR2 is FNYEAQ in the germline V gene. The CDR3 loop reads CASSFFYQETQYF. The CDR3 nucleotides read TGTGCCAGCAGCTTCTTCTACCAAGAGACCCAGTACTTC.

The chain has TRBV11-2 and TRBJ1-3, with D possibly matching TRBD1 (5 bases). Germline V gene data show CDR1 as SGHAT and CDR2 as FQNNGV. The CDR3 spans 18 residues. V dropped 5 bases and J dropped 0 bases, with 20 bases sitting between them. This CDR3 reads CASSLIGRGPNSGNTIYF. The CDR3 nucleotides are TGTGCCAGCAGCCTAATCGGACGGGGCCCTAACTCTGGAAACACCATATATTTT. The variable domain in full, with the rest retrieved from reference TRBV11-2 and TRBJ1-3, is EAGVAQSPRYKIIEKRQSVAFWCNPISGHATLYWYQQILGQGPKLLIQFQNNGVVDDSQLPKDRFSAERLKGVDSTLKIQPAKLEDSAVYLCASSLIGRGPNSGNTIYFGEGSWLTVV.

The V gene is TRBV4-3, the J gene TRBJ2-7; D may match TRBD1 or TRBD2 (6 bases each). V was cut by 4 bases and J by 2 bases, with 27 bases left in between. Germline CDR1 reads LGHNA; CDR2 reads YSLEER. This CDR3 has 19 amino acids. In DNA form, the CDR3 reads TGCGCCAGCAGCCGAGACACCCTAGGACCGGGGGCGATAGCCTACGAGCAGTACTTC. Protein product: CASSRDTLGPGAIAYEQYF.

The V gene is TRBV10-3, the J gene TRBJ2-1, with a tentative D call TRBD1 (5 bases). Trimming removed 0 bases from V and 6 bases from J, with 6 bases in between. Germline assignment: CDR1 ENHRY and CDR2 SYGVKD. The length of the CDR3 is 13 residues. CDR3 bases: TGTGCCATCAGTGAGTCGACAGTCAATGAGCAGTTCTTC. Translating gives CAISESTVNEQFF.

This chain uses TRBV9 with TRBJ2-5; no reliable D call. Germline V lookup: CDR1 SGDLS, CDR2 YYNGEE. There are 13 residues in the CDR3. V lost 0 bases, J lost 3 bases, and 6 bases lay in between. The CDR3 here is CASSVATEETQYF. The DNA for the CDR3 is TGTGCCAGCAGCGTAGCCACGGAAGAGACCCAGTACTTC.

Turning to this clone: Its ends do not fully match the called genes, so a read error is possible. This chain links TRBV5-6 with TRBJ1-2; possibly TRBD1 for D (5 bases). The CDR3 covers 13 residues. Germline CDR1 reads SGHDT; CDR2 reads YYEEEE. The CDR3 DNA reads TGTGCCAGCAACCTGCGGGGCAACTATGACTACACCTTC. Residues: CASNLRGNYDYTF.

This clone has only a few counts. J is TRBJ2-7 and V is TRBV7-9, with D possibly being TRBD1 (8 bases). The CDR3 consists of 15 residues. V was cut by 5 bases and J by 0 bases, with 14 bases left in between. Germline CDR1 is SEHNR and CDR2 is FQNEAQ (reference sequence). The CDR3, as DNA: TGTGCCAGCAGCCCACAGGGGGGGGGCTCCTACGAGCAGTACTTC. Its protein product is CASSPQGGGSYEQYF.

The chain carries TRBV7-9 and TRBJ2-1, with TRBD2 matching over 13 bases. The CDR3 spans 15 residues. Germline-derived CDR1 and CDR2 are SEHNR and FQNEAQ (reference sequence). With 5 bases clipped from V and 9 bases from J, the junction kept 7 bases outside the gene matches. The CDR3 coding sequence is TGTGCCAGCAGCCCAGGGACTAGCGGGGATGGTGAGCAGTTCTTC. It translates to CASSPGTSGDGEQFF.

The V and J genes are TRBV10-1 and TRBJ2-3; TRBD2 aligns across 9 bases. V shed 0 bases, J shed 2 bases, and the junction held 6 bases outside the gene matches. The CDR3 contains 17 residues. Germline V gene data show CDR1 as WNHNN and CDR2 as SYGVQD (reference sequence). The CDR3, as DNA: TGCGCCAGCAGTGAGTCCGAGGCTAGCGGGGCCACAGATACGCAGTATTTT. It encodes CASSESEASGATDTQYF.

The CDR3 is CASSLTGLYGYTF. The DNA of the CDR3 is TGTGCCAGTAGTTTGACAGGACTCTATGGCTACACCTTC. This chain connects TRBV19 to TRBJ1-2; TRBD1 might be the D (6 bases). CDR1 LNHDA and CDR2 SQIVND come from the germline V gene (reference sequence). The CDR3 is 13 residues long. V was pared by 5 bases and J by 4 bases, with 11 bases between.

This clone was recorded a few times. The gene calls are TRBV19 and TRBJ1-5; 10 bases fit TRBD1. Germline trimming cut 4 bases from V and 0 bases from J; bases unmatched to any gene: 6. Germline V CDR1 and CDR2: LNHDA, SQIVND (reference sequence). This CDR3 comprises 17 residues. Written as DNA, the CDR3 is TGTGCCAGTAGTACGGGACAGGGGAGCAATAGCAATCAGCCCCAGCATTTT. Its translation is CASSTGQGSNSNQPQHF.

This clone was counted between two and nine times. The V call is TRBV7-9, the J call TRBJ2-1; 7 bases fit TRBD1. Trimming at V came to 1 base and at J to 8 bases, leaving 8 bases not matched to a gene. The CDR3 sequence is 15 residues long. In germline, CDR1 is SEHNR, CDR2 FQNEAQ (reference sequence). The CDR3 DNA is TGTGCCAGCAGCTTAGATGGGACAGCTGGGGATGAGCAGTTCTTC. Its translation is CASSLDGTAGDEQFF. The whole variable domain, remainder taken from reference TRBV7-9 and TRBJ2-1, is DTGVSQNPRHKITKRGQNVTFRCDPISEHNRLYWYRQTLGQGPEFLTYFQNEAQLEKSRLLSDRFSAERPKGSFSTLEIQRTEQGDSAMYLCASSLDGTAGDEQFFGPGTRLTVL.

The gene calls are TRBV7-2 and TRBJ2-5; 8 bases agree with TRBD2. CDR1 is SGHTA and CDR2 is FQGNSA in the germline V gene. J gave up 1 base and V 6 bases, and 4 bases lay outside the gene matches. The CDR3 sequence is 14 residues long. CDR3 sequence: CASSTGGRQETQYF. The CDR3 coding sequence is TGTGCCAGCAGTACGGGGGGGCGCCAAGAGACCCAGTACTTC. Drawing the rest from reference TRBV7-2 and TRBJ2-5, the complete variable domain is GAGVSQSPSNKVTEKGKDVELRCDPISGHTALYWYRQSLGQGLEFLIYFQGNSAPDKSGLPSDRFSAERTGGSVSTLTIQRTQQEDSAVYLCASSTGGRQETQYFGPGTRLLVL.

The rearrangement links TRBV19 to TRBJ2-3, with D possibly TRBD1 on 5 matching bases. The germline V gene has CDR1 LNHDA and CDR2 SQIVND (reference sequence). The V end was cut by 2 bases, the J end by 4 bases, with 13 bases between. The CDR3 sequence is 15 residues long. The CDR3, as DNA: TGTGCCAGTAGTATACCCAGGGCTGGCGCAGATACGCAGTATTTT. Translation: CASSIPRAGADTQYF.

V is TRBV2 and J is TRBJ2-1; TRBD2 matches at 8 bases. This CDR3 is 16 amino acids long. With 2 bases clipped from V and 4 bases from J, the junction kept 7 bases outside the gene matches. Germline loops: CDR1 SNHLY, CDR2 FYNNEI. Here the CDR3 DNA reads TGTGCCAGCAGTGAACCGGGGGGGCTGGGGTACAATGAGCAGTTCTTC. Amino acids: CASSEPGGLGYNEQFF.

The rearrangement joins TRBV6-5 to TRBJ2-4; D might be TRBD2 (6 bases). Germline CDR1 reads MNHEY; CDR2 reads SVGAGI. This CDR3 comprises 14 residues. Trimming left V 6 bases short and J 2 bases short, with 11 bases between. CDR3 amino acids: CASSPGRPKNIQYF. The CDR3 coding sequence is TGTGCCAGCAGCCCCGGGAGACCCAAAAACATTCAGTACTTC.

This clone qualifies as medium-sized. V is TRBV28 and J is TRBJ1-5; maybe TRBD1 (5 bases). V was trimmed by 8 bases and J by 4 bases, leaving 12 bases between them. CDR3 length equals 13 residues. CDR1 and CDR2 (germline): MDHEN, SYDVKM. DNA for the CDR3: TGTGCCAGCTGGAGGGGAAGGAATCAGCCCCAGCATTTT. Protein: CASWRGRNQPQHF.

J is TRBJ2-7 and V is TRBV7-2, with TRBD2 as a possible D gene (5 bases). CDR1 is SGHTA and CDR2 is FQGNSA in the germline V gene. This CDR3 is 14 amino acids long. Between the trimmed V and J ends, which lost 5 bases and 0 bases, there was a span of 11 bases. The CDR3 DNA reads as TGTGCCAGCAGCGAAAGAGGGAGCTCCTACGAGCAGTACTTC. Protein product: CASSERGSSYEQYF.

The rearrangement uses TRBV7-9 and TRBJ1-3; weak D call: TRBD1 (6 bases). Trimming cost V 4 bases and J 4 bases, with 14 bases left between them. The CDR3 spans 15 residues. Germline V gene lookup returns CDR1 SEHNR and CDR2 FQNEAQ (reference sequence). CDR3 amino acids: CASSSGDGQGNTIYF. In DNA form, the CDR3 reads TGTGCCAGCAGCTCCGGCGACGGACAGGGAAACACCATATATTTT.